These 24 T cell receptor beta chains were sequenced from one sample in a study of cytomegalovirus exposure and HLA in healthy donors. PCR was performed using 60 Vbeta and 13 Jbeta primers. Here immunoSEQ multiplex PCR was the method, and the copy in TCRdb shows in-frame clones only, minus some. The sample carries some 120,000 clones, about 69% recorded once. The specimen sequenced was PBMCs. The origin of the receptors is a woman between 18 and 29 years old in good health and CMV-seronegative.

This chain links TRBV15 with TRBJ1-3, with no clear D. V was pared by 0 bases and J by 2 bases, with 8 bases between. The CDR3 covers 15 residues. CDR1 is LNHNV and CDR2 is YYDKDF in the germline V gene (reference sequence). CDR3 residues: CATSRERYPGNTIYF. CDR3 coding DNA: TGTGCCACCAGCAGAGAGAGATACCCTGGAAACACCATATATTTT.

The rearrangement links TRBV6-1 to TRBJ2-1; a weak D match, TRBD1 (6 bases). V was clipped by 3 bases and J by 4 bases, with 19 bases between them. Germline loops: CDR1 MNHNS, CDR2 SASEGT. The CDR3 is 17 residues long. CDR3 nucleotide sequence: TGTGCCAGCAGTGACCGATACCAGGGGCCTACTTACAATGAGCAGTTCTTC. Its translation: CASSDRYQGPTYNEQFF.

This chain joins TRBV19 and TRBJ1-1; maybe TRBD1 (5 bases). V was trimmed by 0 bases and J by 1 base, leaving 15 bases between them. This CDR3 comprises 17 residues. Germline CDR1 LNHDA, CDR2 SQIVND (reference sequence). The CDR3 protein is CASSIEKGEGRNTEAFF. The CDR3 DNA follows: TGTGCCAGTAGTATAGAAAAAGGGGAGGGCAGGAACACTGAAGCTTTCTTT. Supplemented by reference TRBV19 and TRBJ1-1, the full variable domain reads DGGITQSPKYLFRKEGQNVTLSCEQNLNHDAMYWYRQDPGQGLRLIYYSQIVNDFQKGDIAEGYSVSREKKESFPLTVTSAQKNPTAFYLCASSIEKGEGRNTEAFFGQGTRLTVV.

V and J are TRBV5-1 and TRBJ2-3; TRBD2 matches 9 bases. CDR3 length: 15 residues. CDR1 is SGHRS and CDR2 is YFSETQ in the germline V gene. After removal of 4 bases from V and 5 bases from J, the junction contained 8 bases not matched to a gene. The CDR3 is CASSLGAGGRDTQYF. As DNA, the CDR3 is TGCGCCAGCAGCCTAGGCGCGGGGGGGCGAGATACGCAGTATTTT.

This chain connects TRBV30 to TRBJ1-1, with 7 positions matching TRBD1. Germline-derived CDR1 and CDR2 are GTSNPN and SVGIG (reference sequence). With V trimmed by 0 bases and J by 0 bases, 4 bases remained unmatched. This CDR3 spans 15 amino acids. CDR3: CAWSVLQGLNTEAFF. CDR3 sequence (DNA): TGTGCCTGGAGTGTACTACAGGGGTTGAACACTGAAGCTTTCTTT. Filled out from reference TRBV30 and TRBJ1-1, the complete variable domain reads SQTIHQWPATLVQPVGSPLSLECTVEGTSNPNLYWYRQAAGRGLQLLFYSVGIGQISSEVPQNLSASRPQDRQFILSSKKLLLSDSGFYLCAWSVLQGLNTEAFFGQGTRLTVV.

This clone was observed a handful of times. The gene calls are TRBV28 and TRBJ1-6; D gene unclear. The germline V gene has CDR1 MDHEN and CDR2 SYDVKM. Trimming took off 6 bases at V and 3 bases at J, with 12 bases between the two ends. The length of the CDR3 is 15 residues. The CDR3 is CASSHYQGYNSPLHF. CDR3 DNA: TGTGCCAGCAGCCACTATCAAGGCTATAATTCACCCCTCCACTTT.

The chain has TRBV2 and TRBJ2-7; 10 nucleotides agree with TRBD1. The germline gives CDR1 SNHLY, CDR2 FYNNEI. This CDR3 is built from 14 residues. The junction had 9 bases not matched to a gene; V was cut back by 9 bases and J by 4 bases. Here the CDR3 DNA reads TGTGCCAGTCTTCCCCGGGACAGGGGTTACGAGCAGTACTTC. The encoded protein is CASLPRDRGYEQYF. The full variable domain, its missing parts supplied by reference TRBV2 and TRBJ2-7, is EPEVTQTPSHQVTQMGQEVILRCVPISNHLYFYWYRQILGQKVEFLVSFYNNEISEKSEIFDDQFSVERPDGSNFTLKIRSTKLEDSAMYFCASLPRDRGYEQYFGPGTRLTVT.

The V call is TRBV6-5, the J call TRBJ1-5, with D maybe TRBD1 (6 bases). The CDR3 totals 15 residues. Trimming took 6 bases from V and 2 from J, leaving 14 bases between them. Germline V gives CDR1 MNHEY, CDR2 SVGAGI. The CDR3 spells CASRPGAPGNQPQHF. The CDR3 nucleotides are TGTGCCAGCAGGCCAGGGGCCCCGGGCAATCAGCCCCAGCATTTT.

J is TRBJ1-1 and V is TRBV6-5; 9 nucleotides line up with TRBD1. The CDR3 loop spans 13 amino acids. The V gene's germline CDR1 is MNHEY and CDR2 SVGAGI. V lost 5 bases and J lost 6; bases outside the gene matches: 4. CDR3 residues: CASSKDRGAEAFF. CDR3 DNA sequence: TGTGCCAGCAGTAAGGACAGGGGCGCTGAAGCTTTCTTT.

This clone was observed a handful of times. V is TRBV5-6 and J is TRBJ1-5; D is unresolved. V was trimmed by 4 bases and J by 9 bases, leaving 17 bases between them. The CDR3 consists of 14 residues. Germline V gene sequence: CDR1 SGHDT, CDR2 YYEEEE. The CDR3 spells CASSAGDSRGPQHF. CDR3 sequence (DNA): TGTGCCAGCAGCGCCGGGGATAGCCGAGGGCCCCAGCATTTT.

This clone was observed a handful of times. The rearrangement uses TRBV7-2 and TRBJ1-2, with a weak D call TRBD1 (6 bases). Germline assignment: CDR1 SGHTA and CDR2 FQGNSA. This CDR3 is built from 18 residues. V lost 3 bases and J 5 bases, leaving 25 bases between the germline ends. The CDR3 bases are TGTGCCAGCAGCTTCAATGTATGGTGGGCAGGGGTAGTGTATGGCTACACCTTC. Translating gives CASSFNVWWAGVVYGYTF. Complete variable domain (other parts from reference TRBV7-2 and TRBJ1-2): GAGVSQSPSNKVTEKGKDVELRCDPISGHTALYWYRQSLGQGLEFLIYFQGNSAPDKSGLPSDRFSAERTGGSVSTLTIQRTQQEDSAVYLCASSFNVWWAGVVYGYTFGSGTRLTVV.

The chain couples TRBV28 to TRBJ2-7; TRBD1 matches 11 bases. The germline V gene has CDR1 MDHEN and CDR2 SYDVKM. The trim removed 5 bases at V and 6 bases at J, leaving 12 bases unmatched. The length of the CDR3 is 16 residues. CDR3 bases: TGTGCCAGCAGTCTAGGACAGGGGGCGGGTGTCCGCGAGCAGTACTTC. Protein product: CASSLGQGAGVREQYF.

V gene TRBV11-2 combines with J gene TRBJ1-4, with D hard to call. V lost 3 bases and J 8 bases, leaving 13 bases between the germline ends. This CDR3 region has 14 residues. Germline CDR1 and CDR2: SGHAT and FQNNGV. The DNA of the CDR3 is TGTGCCAGCAGCTTCATGGCTCCGAGGGAAAAACTGTTTTTT. Residues: CASSFMAPREKLFF.

This clone was seen a few times. The chain links TRBV20-1 to TRBJ1-1, with unresolved D. Trimming pared 6 bases from V and 1 base from J, leaving 6 bases between. The CDR3 spans 11 residues. Germline assignment: CDR1 DFQATT and CDR2 SNEGSKA (reference sequence). CDR3 DNA sequence: TGCAGTGCCCAAAAGAACACTGAAGCTTTCTTT. Translated, it gives CSAQKNTEAFF.

V usage is TRBV6-5 and J usage is TRBJ2-5, with 8 nucleotides matching TRBD1. The CDR3 contains 15 residues. After removal of 5 bases from V and 1 base from J, the junction contained 6 bases not matched to a gene. CDR1 is MNHEY and CDR2 is SVGAGI in the germline V gene. Here the CDR3 reads CASSLTGGLQETQYF. CDR3 bases: TGTGCCAGCAGTCTCACAGGGGGACTCCAAGAGACCCAGTACTTC.

The chain couples TRBV7-9 to TRBJ2-7, with 7 bases lining up with TRBD1. Germline V gives CDR1 SEHNR, CDR2 FQNEAQ (reference sequence). The CDR3 sequence is 15 residues long. Trimming removed 5 bases from V and 1 base from J; junction bases left unmatched: 8. CDR3 residues: CASSPTTGSSYEQYF. CDR3 in DNA: TGTGCCAGCAGCCCAACGACAGGGAGTTCCTACGAGCAGTACTTC.

V gene TRBV29-1 combines with J gene TRBJ1-2, with 7 bases matching TRBD1. The CDR3 covers 14 residues. With V trimmed by 4 bases and J by 4 bases, 9 bases remained unmatched. Per germline, CDR1 SQVTM and CDR2 ANQGSEA. The CDR3: CSVGDRDRAYGYTF. DNA for the CDR3: TGCAGCGTTGGGGACCGGGACAGAGCCTATGGCTACACCTTC.

The chain uses TRBV6-1 and TRBJ1-5; D perhaps matches TRBD1 (6 bases). The length of the CDR3 is 14 residues. Trimming pared 4 bases from V and 4 bases from J, leaving 11 bases between. CDR1 MNHNS and CDR2 SASEGT come from the germline V gene. The CDR3 reads CASSVDRYNQPQHF. In DNA, the CDR3 is TGTGCCAGCAGTGTCGACAGGTATAATCAGCCCCAGCATTTT.

This clone was detected many times. The chain combines TRBV7-3 with TRBJ1-1; D is perhaps TRBD1 (5 bases). The CDR3 spans 13 residues. Trimming left V 5 bases short and J 7 bases short, with 14 bases between. The germline V gene has CDR1 SGHTA and CDR2 FQGTGA. In nucleotides, the CDR3 is TGTGCCAGCAGCCCAGGGCAATTTGGTGAAGCTTTCTTT. Residues: CASSPGQFGEAFF.

For this clone: The sample has other DNA sequences that encode this CDR3 too. This chain connects TRBV5-6 to TRBJ2-7, with D tentatively TRBD2 (5 bases). Germline CDR1 SGHDT, CDR2 YYEEEE. Trimming cost V 4 bases and J 4 bases, with 9 bases left between them. CDR3 length equals 12 residues. The CDR3 reads CASSLTGYEQYF. CDR3 DNA sequence: TGTGCCAGCAGCCTCACGGGATACGAGCAGTACTTC.

This clone was seen only a few times. V is TRBV4-1 and J is TRBJ2-7, with 9 positions matching TRBD2. V shed 0 bases, J shed 5 bases, and the junction held 11 bases outside the gene matches. The CDR3 is made up of 17 amino acids. Germline loops: CDR1 MGHRA, CDR2 YSYEKL. CDR3 amino acids: CASSQDTQSLAGNEQYF. CDR3 in DNA: TGCGCCAGCAGCCAAGATACCCAGAGTCTAGCGGGGAACGAGCAGTACTTC.

The chain has TRBV28 and TRBJ1-2; 7 bases line up with TRBD1. The CDR3 is made up of 16 amino acids. V gave up 8 bases and J gave up 2 bases; unmatched junction bases: 14. Germline CDR1 is MDHEN and CDR2 is SYDVKM. The CDR3 DNA sequence: TGTGCCAGCTCCCTAGGGGGCCAGGGGCGGAACTATGGCTACACCTTC. This sequence encodes CASSLGGQGRNYGYTF.

This chain uses TRBV5-1 with TRBJ1-1, with 7 nucleotides matching TRBD1. The CDR3 length is 14 residues. Per the germline V gene, CDR1 is SGHRS and CDR2 is YFSETQ. With V trimmed by 4 bases and J by 3 bases, 6 bases remained unmatched. CDR3 sequence (DNA): TGCGCCAGCAGCGTGGGACAGACTTACACTGAAGCTTTCTTT. It is translated as CASSVGQTYTEAFF.

This clone is a singleton in its sample. Compared with germline, one end of the junction differs, possibly owing to a read error. Distinct nucleotide sequences in the sample also encode this CDR3. The chain has TRBV5-6 and TRBJ2-7; the D gene is possibly TRBD2 (6 bases). The CDR3 extends over 14 amino acids. The V gene's germline CDR1 is SGHDT and CDR2 YYEEEE. The CDR3 DNA reads as TGCGCCAGCAGCTTGAGCGGGTCAGACTACGAGCAGTACTTC. Encoded protein: CASSLSGSDYEQYF. Looking up the rest from reference TRBV5-6 and TRBJ2-7 gives the full variable domain: DAGVTQSPTHLIKTRGQQVTLRCSPKSGHDTVSWYQQALGQGPQFIFQYYEEEERQRGNFPDRFSGHQFPNYSSELNVNALLLGDSALYLCASSLSGSDYEQYFGPGTRLTVT.